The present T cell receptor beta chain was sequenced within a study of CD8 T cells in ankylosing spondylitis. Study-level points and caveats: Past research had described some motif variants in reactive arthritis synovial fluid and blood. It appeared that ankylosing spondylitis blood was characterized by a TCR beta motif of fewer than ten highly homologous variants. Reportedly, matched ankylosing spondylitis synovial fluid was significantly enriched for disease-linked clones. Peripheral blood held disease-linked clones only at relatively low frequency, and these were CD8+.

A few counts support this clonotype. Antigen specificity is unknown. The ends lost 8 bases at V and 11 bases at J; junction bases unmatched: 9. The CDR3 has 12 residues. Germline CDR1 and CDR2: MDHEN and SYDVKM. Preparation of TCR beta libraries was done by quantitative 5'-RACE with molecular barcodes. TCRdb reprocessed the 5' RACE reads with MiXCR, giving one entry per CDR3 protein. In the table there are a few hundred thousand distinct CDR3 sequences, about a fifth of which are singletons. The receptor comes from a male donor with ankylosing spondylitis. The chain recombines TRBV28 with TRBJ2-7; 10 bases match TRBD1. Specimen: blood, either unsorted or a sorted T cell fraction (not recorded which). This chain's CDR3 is CASGTGVLGKYF. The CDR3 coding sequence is TGTGCCAGCGGGACAGGGGTTCTTGGGAAGTACTTC.